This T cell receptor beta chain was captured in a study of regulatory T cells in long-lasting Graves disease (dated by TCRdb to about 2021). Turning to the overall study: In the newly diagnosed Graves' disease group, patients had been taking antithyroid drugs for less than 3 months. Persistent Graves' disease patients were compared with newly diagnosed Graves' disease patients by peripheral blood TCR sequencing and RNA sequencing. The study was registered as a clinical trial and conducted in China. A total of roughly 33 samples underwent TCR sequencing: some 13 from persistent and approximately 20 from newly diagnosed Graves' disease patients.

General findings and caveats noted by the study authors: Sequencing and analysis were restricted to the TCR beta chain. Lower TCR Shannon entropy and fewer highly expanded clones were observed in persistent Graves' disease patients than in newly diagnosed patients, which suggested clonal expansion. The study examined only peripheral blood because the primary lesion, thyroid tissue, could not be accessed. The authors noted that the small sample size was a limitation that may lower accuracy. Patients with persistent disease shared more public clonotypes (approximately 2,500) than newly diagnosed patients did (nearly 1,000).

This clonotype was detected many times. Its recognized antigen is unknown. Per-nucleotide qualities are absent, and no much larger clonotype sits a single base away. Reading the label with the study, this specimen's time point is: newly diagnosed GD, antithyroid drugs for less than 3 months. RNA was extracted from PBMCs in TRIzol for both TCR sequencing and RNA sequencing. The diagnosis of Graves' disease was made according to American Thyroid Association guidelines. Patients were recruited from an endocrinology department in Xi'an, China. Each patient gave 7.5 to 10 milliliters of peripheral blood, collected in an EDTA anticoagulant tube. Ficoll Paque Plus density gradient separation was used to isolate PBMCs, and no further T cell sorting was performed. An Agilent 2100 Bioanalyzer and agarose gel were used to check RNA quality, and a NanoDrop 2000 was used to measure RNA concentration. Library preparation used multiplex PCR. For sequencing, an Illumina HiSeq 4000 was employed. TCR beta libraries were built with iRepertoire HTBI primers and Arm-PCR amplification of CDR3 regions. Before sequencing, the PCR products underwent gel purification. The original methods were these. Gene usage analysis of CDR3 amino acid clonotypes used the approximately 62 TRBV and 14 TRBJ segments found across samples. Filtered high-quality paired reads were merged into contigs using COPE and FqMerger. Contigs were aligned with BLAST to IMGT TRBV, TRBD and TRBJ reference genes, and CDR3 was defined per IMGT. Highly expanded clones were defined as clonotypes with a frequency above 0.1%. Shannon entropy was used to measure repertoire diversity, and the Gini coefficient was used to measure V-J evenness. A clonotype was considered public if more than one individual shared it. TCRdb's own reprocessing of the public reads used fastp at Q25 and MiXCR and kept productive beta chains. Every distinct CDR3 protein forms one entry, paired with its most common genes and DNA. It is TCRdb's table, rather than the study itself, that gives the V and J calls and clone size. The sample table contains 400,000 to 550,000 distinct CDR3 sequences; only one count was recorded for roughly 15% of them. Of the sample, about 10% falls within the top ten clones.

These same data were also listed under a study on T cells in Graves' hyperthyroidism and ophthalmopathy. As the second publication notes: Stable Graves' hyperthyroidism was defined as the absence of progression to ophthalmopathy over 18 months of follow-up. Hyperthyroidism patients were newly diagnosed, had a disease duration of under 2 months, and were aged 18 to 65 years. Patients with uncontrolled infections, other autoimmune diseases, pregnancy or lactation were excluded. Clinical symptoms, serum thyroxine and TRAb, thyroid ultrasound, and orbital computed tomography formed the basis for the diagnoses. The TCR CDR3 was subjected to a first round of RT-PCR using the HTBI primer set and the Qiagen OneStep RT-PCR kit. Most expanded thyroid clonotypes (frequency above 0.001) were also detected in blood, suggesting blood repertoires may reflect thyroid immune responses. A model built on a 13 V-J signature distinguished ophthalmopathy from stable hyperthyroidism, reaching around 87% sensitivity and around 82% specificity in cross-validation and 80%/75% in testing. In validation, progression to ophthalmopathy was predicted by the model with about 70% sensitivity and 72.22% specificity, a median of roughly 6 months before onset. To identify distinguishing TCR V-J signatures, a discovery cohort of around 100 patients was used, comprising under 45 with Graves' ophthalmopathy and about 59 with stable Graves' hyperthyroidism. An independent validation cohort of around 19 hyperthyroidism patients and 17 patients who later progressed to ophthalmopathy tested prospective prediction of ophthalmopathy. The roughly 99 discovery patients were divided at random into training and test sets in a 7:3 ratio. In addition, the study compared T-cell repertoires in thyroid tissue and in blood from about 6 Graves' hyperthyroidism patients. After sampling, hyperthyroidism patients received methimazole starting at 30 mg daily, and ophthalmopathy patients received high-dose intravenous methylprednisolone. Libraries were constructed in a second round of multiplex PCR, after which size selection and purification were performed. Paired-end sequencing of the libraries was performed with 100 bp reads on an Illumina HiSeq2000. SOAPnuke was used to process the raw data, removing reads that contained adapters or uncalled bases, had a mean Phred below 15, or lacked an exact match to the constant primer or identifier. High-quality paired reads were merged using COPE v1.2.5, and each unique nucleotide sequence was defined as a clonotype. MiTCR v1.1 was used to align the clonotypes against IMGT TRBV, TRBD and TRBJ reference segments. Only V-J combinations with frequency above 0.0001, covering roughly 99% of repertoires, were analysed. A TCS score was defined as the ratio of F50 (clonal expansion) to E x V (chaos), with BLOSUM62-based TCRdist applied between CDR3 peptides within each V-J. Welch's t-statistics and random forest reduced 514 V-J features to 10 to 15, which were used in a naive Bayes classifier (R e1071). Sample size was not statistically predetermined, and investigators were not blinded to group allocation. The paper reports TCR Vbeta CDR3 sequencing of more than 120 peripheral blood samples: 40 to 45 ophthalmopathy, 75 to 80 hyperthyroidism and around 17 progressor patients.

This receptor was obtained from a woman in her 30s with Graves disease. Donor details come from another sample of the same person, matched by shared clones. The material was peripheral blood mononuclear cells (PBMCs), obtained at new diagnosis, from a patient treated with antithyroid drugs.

The CDR3 loop reads CASSDHGEDEQFF. The nucleotide sequence reads TGTGCCAGCAGTGACCACGGGGAGGATGAGCAGTTCTTC. The chain is assembled from TRBV27 and TRBJ2-1; 6 matching bases give a weak D call of TRBD2. Sequences MNHEY (CDR1) and SMNVEV (CDR2) are obtained from the germline V gene (reference sequence). V loses 5 bases of germline sequence and J loses 8 bases, and the interval between the two ends is 13 bases. Inclusive of the bounding cysteine and phenylalanine, the CDR3 is 13 residues long. The read is trimmed to its CDR3 DNA, 39 bases read in frame from base 1.